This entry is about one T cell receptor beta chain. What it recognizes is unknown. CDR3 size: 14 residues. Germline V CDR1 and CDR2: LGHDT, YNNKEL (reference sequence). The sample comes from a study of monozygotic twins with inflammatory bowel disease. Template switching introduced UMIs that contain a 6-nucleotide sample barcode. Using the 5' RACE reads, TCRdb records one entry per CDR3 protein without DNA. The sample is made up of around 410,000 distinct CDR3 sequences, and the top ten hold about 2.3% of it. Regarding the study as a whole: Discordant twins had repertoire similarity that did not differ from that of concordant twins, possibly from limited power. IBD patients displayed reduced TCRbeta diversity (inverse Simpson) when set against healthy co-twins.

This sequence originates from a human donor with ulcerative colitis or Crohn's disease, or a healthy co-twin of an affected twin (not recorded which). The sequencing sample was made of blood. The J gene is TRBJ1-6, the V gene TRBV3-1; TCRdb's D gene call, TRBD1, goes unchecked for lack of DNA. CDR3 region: CASSQEGRYSPLHF.